The 30 T cell receptor beta chains below all came from one sample that was sequenced in a study of a mutant IDH1 vaccine in newly diagnosed glioma. TCRdb keeps only in-frame clones here, not all; method: immunoSEQ multiplex PCR. The table records approximately 37,000 clones, around 74% of them present only once. Their target antigens are unknown. The sample's time point: week 23, last vaccination. A 20-mer mutant IDH1 peptide at 300 ug was injected subcutaneously with topical imiquimod. The sequencing used PBMCs, collected from a glioma patient whose treatment included an IDH1 peptide vaccine. These receptors were collected from a man aged 50-59 years with glioma.

The chain links TRBV7-9 to TRBJ2-5; 9 nucleotides agree with TRBD2. The CDR3 is made up of 15 amino acids. Germline V gives CDR1 SEHNR, CDR2 FQNEAQ (reference sequence). J was trimmed by 5 bases and V by 5 bases; bases with no gene match: 9. The CDR3 protein is CASSKAAGGLETQYF. The CDR3 DNA reads TGTGCCAGCAGCAAGGCGGCGGGGGGGCTGGAGACCCAGTACTTC.

There are a few counts of this clone. Written as DNA, the CDR3 is TGTGCCAGCAGCTTGGGACCTGAAGCTTTCTTT. It codes for CASSLGPEAFF. V and J are TRBV5-6 and TRBJ1-1, with D uncertain. CDR3 length: 11 amino acids. CDR1 is SGHDT, CDR2 YYEEEE, per germline. V dropped 0 bases and J dropped 6 bases, with 3 bases sitting between them. Full variable domain (outside the CDR3, taken from reference TRBV5-6 and TRBJ1-1): DAGVTQSPTHLIKTRGQQVTLRCSPKSGHDTVSWYQQALGQGPQFIFQYYEEEERQRGNFPDRFSGHQFPNYSSELNVNALLLGDSALYLCASSLGPEAFFGQGTRLTVV.

The genes are TRBV5-5 and TRBJ1-4, with D hard to call. V gave up 6 bases and J gave up 6 bases, with 24 bases separating them. The CDR3 contains 17 residues. Germline loops: CDR1 SGHKS, CDR2 YYEKEE (reference sequence). The CDR3 loop is CASNTVSGSREDEKLFF. CDR3 nucleotides: TGTGCCAGCAATACGGTGTCGGGAAGCCGGGAAGATGAAAAACTGTTTTTT.

This clone was observed a handful of times. The chain links TRBV27 to TRBJ1-1; TRBD1 aligns across 7 bases. The CDR3 is 13 amino acids. Germline V gene lookup returns CDR1 MNHEY and CDR2 SMNVEV (reference sequence). V lost 6 bases to trimming and J lost 1 base; unmatched junction nucleotides: 2. CDR3 sequence (DNA): TGTGCCAGCAGGAGGGACAGGAACACTGAAGCTTTCTTT. This codes for CASRRDRNTEAFF.

V and J are TRBV11-1 and TRBJ2-7; TRBD1 or TRBD2 may be the D gene (5 bases each). V was trimmed by 5 bases and J by 5 bases, leaving 13 bases between them. Germline-derived CDR1 and CDR2 are SGHAT and FQDESV (reference sequence). The CDR3 spans 13 residues. CDR3 amino acids: CASSPGAWNEQYF. CDR3 coding DNA: TGTGCCAGCAGCCCCGGGGCTTGGAACGAGCAGTACTTC.

This chain uses TRBV7-2 with TRBJ2-2; 7 nucleotides line up with TRBD1. V dropped 6 bases and J dropped 5; count of bases not matched to a gene: 6. The CDR3 has 14 amino acids. The germline V gene has CDR1 SGHTA and CDR2 FQGNSA. CDR3 loop: CASSFSGQTGELFF. CDR3 coding DNA: TGTGCCAGCAGTTTCTCGGGACAGACCGGGGAGCTGTTTTTT. Full variable domain (outside the CDR3, taken from reference TRBV7-2 and TRBJ2-2): GAGVSQSPSNKVTEKGKDVELRCDPISGHTALYWYRQSLGQGLEFLIYFQGNSAPDKSGLPSDRFSAERTGGSVSTLTIQRTQQEDSAVYLCASSFSGQTGELFFGEGSRLTVL.

A single count supports this clone. The CDR3 DNA follows: TGTGCCAGCAGCCAAGTCAGGGGCGGGGAGCTGTTTTTT. The encoded protein is CASSQVRGGELFF. The rearrangement uses TRBV14 and TRBJ2-2; TRBD1 might be the D (6 bases). V lost 1 base, J lost 7 bases, and 7 bases lay in between. Per the germline V gene, CDR1 is SGHDN and CDR2 is FVKESK. The CDR3 is 13 residues long.

The gene calls are TRBV7-2 and TRBJ2-5; the D gene could be TRBD1 or TRBD2 (5 bases each). Trimming cost V 5 bases and J 5 bases, with 15 bases left between them. There are 14 residues in the CDR3. Germline CDR1 SGHTA, CDR2 FQGNSA. DNA for the CDR3: TGTGCCAGCAGCCTATACGGGGCCGAGGAGACCCAGTACTTC. This sequence encodes CASSLYGAEETQYF.

The chain links TRBV29-1 to TRBJ1-2; possibly TRBD1 for D (6 bases). CDR1 is SQVTM and CDR2 is ANQGSEA in the germline V gene. The CDR3 runs 12 residues. Trimming removed 6 bases at V and 5 bases at J, with 13 bases between. The CDR3 DNA sequence: TGCAGCGTGGGGATAACAGGGTATGGCTACACCTTC. This sequence encodes CSVGITGYGYTF.

This chain connects TRBV25-1 to TRBJ1-2; the match to TRBD1 covers 7 bases. There are 16 residues in the CDR3. The V and J ends lost 6 bases and 0 bases, in that order; junction bases with no gene match: 10. The germline CDR1 and CDR2 sequences are MGHDK and SYGVNS. The CDR3 DNA is TGTGCCAGCAGCGAGACAGGGAGGGGGGCTAACTATGGCTACACCTTC. Amino acids: CASSETGRGANYGYTF.

A few counts support this clone. The chain recombines TRBV5-4 with TRBJ2-2, with a weak D call TRBD2 (5 bases). The CDR3 has 13 residues. The germline V gene encodes CDR1 SGHNT and CDR2 YYREEE (reference sequence). V lost 10 bases and J 5 bases, leaving 15 bases between the germline ends. Here the CDR3 DNA reads TGTGCCGCACATAACAGAGGGACCGGGGAGCTGTTTTTT. It specifies CAAHNRGTGELFF.

CDR3 coding DNA: TGTGCCAGCAGCGATCGACTAGCGGGGGGGCCTAGTGAGCAGTTCTTC. Translating it yields CASSDRLAGGPSEQFF. The gene calls are TRBV9 and TRBJ2-1, with 14 positions matching TRBD2. Germline-derived CDR1 and CDR2 are SGDLS and YYNGEE. Germline trimming cut 3 bases from V and 9 bases from J; bases unmatched to any gene: 8. The CDR3 spans 16 residues.

The chain combines TRBV9 with TRBJ1-1; D remains unclear. CDR1 SGDLS and CDR2 YYNGEE come from the germline V gene. Between the trimmed V and J ends, which lost 1 base and 1 base, there was a span of 5 bases. The CDR3 is 13 amino acids. The CDR3 DNA reads as TGTGCCAGCAGCGTAATGGAGAACACTGAAGCTTTCTTT. This codes for CASSVMENTEAFF.

This clone was detected a few times. The chain has TRBV20-1 and TRBJ2-3; unclear D gene. From germline, CDR1 is DFQATT and CDR2 SNEGSKA (reference sequence). CDR3 size: 10 residues. V dropped 5 bases and J dropped 1 base, with 1 base sitting between them. CDR3 DNA sequence: TGCAGTGCTGGCACAGATACGCAGTATTTT. Protein sequence: CSAGTDTQYF.

This sequence joins TRBV2 and TRBJ1-1, with 8 nucleotides matching TRBD1. Trimming cost V 1 base and J 3 bases; bases outside gene matches: 4. This CDR3 spans 15 amino acids. Germline V CDR1 and CDR2: SNHLY, FYNNEI. The CDR3 is CASSEGTGIYTEAFF. CDR3 nucleotide sequence: TGTGCCAGCAGTGAAGGGACAGGGATTTACACTGAAGCTTTCTTT.

This rearrangement joins TRBV5-1 to TRBJ1-1; D remains ambiguous. V was cut by 0 bases and J by 5 bases, with 8 bases left in between. Germline V gene data show CDR1 as SGHRS and CDR2 as YFSETQ. CDR3 length: 13 residues. In DNA, the CDR3 is TGCGCCAGCAGCTTGGGGAGTGGTACTGAAGCTTTCTTT. Amino acid sequence: CASSLGSGTEAFF.

The V and J genes are TRBV25-1 and TRBJ1-1; D ambiguous. This CDR3 has 13 residues. CDR1 is MGHDK and CDR2 is SYGVNS in the germline V gene. Trimming took off 3 bases at V and 7 bases at J, with 12 bases between the two ends. The CDR3 here is CASSELAASEAFF. DNA of the CDR3: TGTGCCAGCAGTGAGTTAGCAGCAAGTGAAGCTTTCTTT.

In nucleotides, the CDR3 is TGCGCCAGCAGCTCGGGGGGAACCCCTTACGAGCAGTACTTC. Its translation is CASSSGGTPYEQYF. The rearrangement uses TRBV5-1 and TRBJ2-7, with 7 bases lining up with TRBD2. The CDR3 loop spans 14 amino acids. V shed 3 bases, J shed 4 bases, and the junction held 7 bases outside the gene matches. Germline V gives CDR1 SGHRS, CDR2 YFSETQ. The entire variable domain, with the rest obtained from reference TRBV5-1 and TRBJ2-7, is as follows: KAGVTQTPRYLIKTRGQQVTLSCSPISGHRSVSWYQQTPGQGLQFLFEYFSETQRNKGNFPGRFSGRQFSNSRSEMNVSTLELGDSALYLCASSSGGTPYEQYFGPGTRLTVT.

The chain uses TRBV7-2 and TRBJ2-1, with TRBD1 identical over 12 bases. CDR1 is SGHTA, CDR2 FQGNSA, per germline. The CDR3 loop spans 14 amino acids. The V gene end was trimmed by 8 bases and the J gene end by 6 bases; junction bases not matched to a gene: 5. The CDR3 DNA is TGTGCCAGCGGACGGGACAGGGGGCTCAATGAGCAGTTCTTC. This codes for CASGRDRGLNEQFF.

V usage is TRBV30 and J usage is TRBJ2-2; D unresolved. Trimming removed 1 base from V and 1 base from J, with 7 bases in between. Germline CDR1 GTSNPN, CDR2 SVGIG (reference sequence). This CDR3 is built from 14 residues. CDR3 amino acids: CAWSAQGNTGELFF. The DNA for the CDR3 is TGTGCCTGGAGTGCACAAGGGAACACCGGGGAGCTGTTTTTT.

The V and J genes are TRBV5-6 and TRBJ1-4; possibly TRBD1 for D (6 bases). V lost 2 bases to trimming and J lost 4 bases, with 15 bases between them. CDR3 length: 16 residues. Germline V CDR1 and CDR2: SGHDT, YYEEEE. This CDR3 reads CASSLGTGTINEKLFF. In nucleotides, the CDR3 is TGTGCCAGCAGCTTAGGGACCGGGACAATTAATGAAAAACTGTTTTTT.

The chain joins TRBV6-5 to TRBJ2-1; 7 nucleotides agree with TRBD2. With V trimmed by 4 bases and J by 2 bases, 8 bases remained unmatched. CDR3 length: 16 residues. CDR1 and CDR2 (germline): MNHEY, SVGAGI. CDR3 sequence reads: CASSWGGEYPYNEQFF. The CDR3 nucleotides read TGTGCCAGCAGTTGGGGGGGGGAATACCCCTACAATGAGCAGTTCTTC.

The chain uses TRBV4-1 and TRBJ1-4; D remains unclear. The CDR3 contains 12 residues. Trimming removed 1 base at V and 14 bases at J, with 11 bases between. CDR1 and CDR2 (germline): MGHRA, YSYEKL. The CDR3 reads CASSQASRKLFF. CDR3 nucleotides: TGCGCCAGCAGCCAAGCCAGTCGGAAGCTGTTTTTT.

This clone was recorded once. The gene calls are TRBV20-1 and TRBJ2-1; D may be TRBD1 (6 bases). The CDR3 is 11 residues long. Deletions cut 7 bases from V and 6 bases from J, with 10 bases between. Germline V gene lookup returns CDR1 DFQATT and CDR2 SNEGSKA (reference sequence). Written as DNA, the CDR3 is TGCAGTGAACAGGGTCTCAATGAGCAGTTCTTC. This encodes CSEQGLNEQFF.

The rearrangement uses TRBV6-6 and TRBJ1-1, with a weak D call TRBD1 (6 bases). The CDR3 covers 13 residues. The V end was cut by 2 bases, the J end by 8 bases, with 12 bases between. The germline V gene encodes CDR1 MNHNY and CDR2 SVGAGI (reference sequence). This CDR3 is CASSYRGGSEAFF. The CDR3 DNA reads as TGTGCCAGCAGTTACAGGGGGGGGTCCGAAGCTTTCTTT.

This rearrangement joins TRBV29-1 to TRBJ1-1; D is undetermined. Germline loops: CDR1 SQVTM, CDR2 ANQGSEA. With 4 bases removed from V and 1 base from J, the gap between germline ends came to 4 bases. The CDR3 consists of 11 residues. CDR3 coding DNA: TGCAGCGTTGCGGAGAACACTGAAGCTTTCTTT. This encodes CSVAENTEAFF.

This chain joins TRBV9 and TRBJ2-2; 9 positions match TRBD1. Per germline, CDR1 SGDLS and CDR2 YYNGEE. Trimming took 6 bases from V and 8 from J; bases not matched to a gene: 14. This CDR3 has 16 residues. The CDR3 DNA reads TGTGCCAGCACCTTAGAGGGACAGGGCGTGAGGGGGGAGCTGTTTTTT. It yields the protein CASTLEGQGVRGELFF. The complete variable domain, with remaining parts taken from reference TRBV9 and TRBJ2-2, reads DSGVTQTPKHLITATGQRVTLRCSPRSGDLSVYWYQQSLDQGLQFLIQYYNGEERAKGNILERFSAQQFPDLHSELNLSSLELGDSALYFCASTLEGQGVRGELFFGEGSRLTVL.

The table lists this clone with a few counts. The CDR3 spells CASRYALQGRSYEQYF. The CDR3 DNA reads TGTGCCAGCAGGTACGCTTTGCAGGGGAGATCCTACGAGCAGTACTTC. The V and J genes are TRBV6-5 and TRBJ2-7; D is possibly TRBD1 (6 bases). The CDR3 runs to 16 residues. CDR1 is MNHEY, CDR2 SVGAGI, per germline. Trimming cost V 6 bases and J 1 base, with 19 bases left between them.

The sample holds a few counts of this clone. The chain is built from TRBV5-4 and TRBJ1-2, with 12 bases identical to TRBD1. Trimming at V came to 7 bases and at J to 3 bases, leaving 4 bases not matched to a gene. Germline V gene data show CDR1 as SGHNT and CDR2 as YYREEE (reference sequence). The CDR3 is made up of 14 amino acids. The CDR3 loop is CASGGTGGYYGYTF. For the CDR3, the DNA is TGTGCCAGCGGAGGGACAGGGGGCTACTATGGCTACACCTTC.

The gene calls are TRBV6-5 and TRBJ2-3; perhaps TRBD1 as D (6 bases). CDR3 length equals 13 residues. V lost 4 bases, J lost 4 bases, and 9 bases lay in between. Germline-derived CDR1 and CDR2 are MNHEY and SVGAGI. The CDR3 DNA reads TGTGCCAGCAGTTCCTGGACAGCAGATACGCAGTATTTT. Encoded protein: CASSSWTADTQYF.